These 15 T cell receptor beta chains were all obtained from the same sample, sequenced in a study of T cell responses to AZD1222 COVID-19 vaccine. Assay used: immunoSEQ multiplex PCR; TCRdb lists only in-frame clones, some missing. The table includes approximately 100,000 clones, 70% to 90% detected once. Sample: peripheral blood, taken 28 days after the second AZD1222 dose. These receptors originate from an adult who received the AZD1222 COVID-19 vaccine.

The J gene is TRBJ1-5, the V gene TRBV19; the match to TRBD1 covers 7 bases. Germline assignment: CDR1 LNHDA and CDR2 SQIVND (reference sequence). CDR3 length equals 12 residues. The V gene end was trimmed by 6 bases and the J gene end by 4 bases; junction bases not matched to a gene: 0. The CDR3 sequence: CASRTGNQPQHF. DNA of the CDR3: TGTGCCAGTAGGACAGGGAATCAGCCCCAGCATTTT.

V is TRBV28 and J is TRBJ1-2, with 8 bases lining up with TRBD1. V shed 7 bases and J 8 bases; nucleotides not matched to a gene: 15. Germline V gene sequence: CDR1 MDHEN, CDR2 SYDVKM. This CDR3 has 15 residues. CDR3 coding DNA: TGTGCCAGCAACCCCAAAGGGCAGGGGGCGACCGGCTACACCTTC. It is translated as CASNPKGQGATGYTF.

In the case of this clone: The identical CDR3 is also encoded by other nucleotide sequences in the sample. V usage is TRBV6-5 and J usage is TRBJ1-2, with no clear D. Between the trimmed V and J ends, which lost 6 bases and 0 bases, there was a span of 11 bases. Germline V lookup: CDR1 MNHEY, CDR2 SVGAGI. This CDR3 region has 14 residues. This CDR3 is CASSLTRANYGYTF. The DNA of the CDR3 is TGTGCCAGCAGCTTGACAAGAGCTAACTATGGCTACACCTTC.

The CDR3 here is CASTTTGMDYGYTF. DNA of the CDR3: TGCGCCAGCACCACGACAGGGATGGACTATGGCTACACCTTC. The chain recombines TRBV5-1 with TRBJ1-2; 7 bases agree with TRBD1. The ends lost 6 bases at V and 3 bases at J; junction bases unmatched: 8. Germline CDR1 reads SGHRS; CDR2 reads YFSETQ. This CDR3 is built from 14 residues. Filled out from reference TRBV5-1 and TRBJ1-2, the complete variable domain reads KAGVTQTPRYLIKTRGQQVTLSCSPISGHRSVSWYQQTPGQGLQFLFEYFSETQRNKGNFPGRFSGRQFSNSRSEMNVSTLELGDSALYLCASTTTGMDYGYTFGSGTRLTVV.

V is TRBV6-5 and J is TRBJ2-2; 9 bases agree with TRBD2. Germline CDR1 reads MNHEY; CDR2 reads SVGAGI. The length of the CDR3 is 15 residues. After removal of 5 bases from V and 5 bases from J, the junction contained 6 bases not matched to a gene. CDR3 protein: CASSQLAGRTGELFF. DNA of the CDR3: TGTGCCAGCAGTCAGCTAGCGGGGAGGACCGGGGAGCTGTTTTTT.

The J gene is TRBJ2-5, the V gene TRBV15; 7 nucleotides line up with TRBD2. V was pared by 5 bases and J by 5 bases, with 14 bases of the junction left unmatched. Germline V gene sequence: CDR1 LNHNV, CDR2 YYDKDF (reference sequence). The length of the CDR3 is 16 residues. The CDR3 DNA follows: TGTGCCACCAGCGACCGTAATAGCGGGTCGGGGGAGACCCAGTACTTC. It specifies CATSDRNSGSGETQYF. Filled out from reference TRBV15 and TRBJ2-5, the complete variable domain reads DAMVIQNPRYQVTQFGKPVTLSCSQTLNHNVMYWYQQKSSQAPKLLFHYYDKDFNNEADTPDNFQSRRPNTSFCFLDIRSPGLGDTAMYLCATSDRNSGSGETQYFGPGTRLLVL.

The chain combines TRBV2 with TRBJ1-5; D might be TRBD1 (6 bases). The CDR3 runs to 14 residues. V dropped 5 bases and J dropped 4 bases, with 12 bases sitting between them. Germline V CDR1 and CDR2: SNHLY, FYNNEI. The CDR3 DNA follows: TGTGCCAGCAGTCGGGCAGGGGAGAATCAGCCCCAGCATTTT. Translating it yields CASSRAGENQPQHF.

The chain carries TRBV7-2 and TRBJ1-4; D unresolved. This CDR3 is built from 15 residues. CDR1 is SGHTA and CDR2 is FQGNSA in the germline V gene. V lost 1 base and J lost 3, with 9 bases in between. The CDR3 here is CASSLDLSANEKLFF. The CDR3 DNA reads TGTGCCAGCAGCTTAGACCTTTCGGCTAATGAAAAACTGTTTTTT.

The chain recombines TRBV6-5 with TRBJ1-4; D not resolved. The germline CDR1 and CDR2 sequences are MNHEY and SVGAGI. The germline V and J ends were trimmed by 0 bases and 5 bases, with 10 bases remaining between them. CDR3 length: 15 residues. The CDR3 spells CASSYSRRPNEKLFF. CDR3 in DNA: TGTGCCAGCAGTTACTCTCGTAGGCCCAATGAAAAACTGTTTTTT.

V gene TRBV5-1 combines with J gene TRBJ1-2, with a weak D call TRBD1 (5 bases). The CDR3 totals 15 residues. The V and J ends lost 0 bases and 8 bases respectively, with 17 bases between them. Germline loops: CDR1 SGHRS, CDR2 YFSETQ. Here the CDR3 reads CASSLATDITTGYTF. The CDR3 DNA reads TGCGCCAGCAGCTTGGCCACGGACATAACGACAGGCTACACCTTC.

The V and J genes are TRBV6-1 and TRBJ1-2; 7 bases match TRBD1. The CDR3 is 13 residues long. V shed 2 bases, J shed 7 bases, and the junction held 4 bases outside the gene matches. Germline-derived CDR1 and CDR2 are MNHNS and SASEGT. The CDR3: CASSELGGVGYTF. As DNA, the CDR3 is TGTGCCAGCAGTGAATTAGGGGGCGTTGGCTACACCTTC.

The chain has TRBV3-1 (or the pseudogene TRBV3-2) and TRBJ2-1, with D tentatively TRBD1 or TRBD2 (5 bases each). The germline V gene has CDR1 LGHDT and CDR2 YNNKEL (reference sequence). CDR3 size: 15 residues. Trimming took off 4 bases at V and 2 bases at J, with 12 bases between the two ends. CDR3 region: CASSRGTQAYNEQFF. The DNA for the CDR3 is TGTGCCAGCAGCCGGGGGACCCAGGCCTACAATGAGCAGTTCTTC.

The genes are TRBV9 and TRBJ2-7; 7 bases fit TRBD2. CDR3 size: 18 residues. Germline V gene sequence: CDR1 SGDLS, CDR2 YYNGEE. V gave up 3 bases and J gave up 2 bases; unmatched junction bases: 17. This CDR3 is CASSAHPGGSSQTYEQYF. The CDR3 bases are TGTGCCAGCAGCGCCCACCCGGGCGGGAGTAGCCAGACCTACGAGCAGTACTTC.

V is TRBV27 and J is TRBJ1-6; the D gene is possibly TRBD1 (5 bases). Per the germline V gene, CDR1 is MNHEY and CDR2 is SMNVEV (reference sequence). The CDR3 sequence is 15 residues long. Trimming removed 8 bases from V and 6 bases from J, with 17 bases in between. The CDR3: CASLPLGRTNSPLHF. CDR3 coding DNA: TGTGCCAGCCTCCCACTGGGACGGACTAATTCACCCCTCCACTTT.

The rearrangement uses TRBV3-1 (or the pseudogene TRBV3-2) and TRBJ2-5, with TRBD2 identical over 15 bases. This CDR3 has 17 residues. Germline CDR1 is LGHDT and CDR2 is YNNKEL (reference sequence). V lost 1 base to trimming and J lost 5 bases; unmatched junction nucleotides: 5. The CDR3 sequence is CASSQGPGLAGGETQYF. CDR3 in DNA: TGTGCCAGCAGCCAAGGCCCAGGACTAGCGGGAGGGGAGACCCAGTACTTC.